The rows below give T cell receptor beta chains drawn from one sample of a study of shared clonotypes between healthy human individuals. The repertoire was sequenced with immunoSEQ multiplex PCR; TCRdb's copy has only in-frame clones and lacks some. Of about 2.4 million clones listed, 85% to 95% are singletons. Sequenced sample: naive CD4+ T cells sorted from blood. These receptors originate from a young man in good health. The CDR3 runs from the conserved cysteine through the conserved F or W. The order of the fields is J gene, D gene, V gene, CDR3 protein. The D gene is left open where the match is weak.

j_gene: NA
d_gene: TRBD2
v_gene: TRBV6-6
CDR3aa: CASSRTGLAGTYEQYF

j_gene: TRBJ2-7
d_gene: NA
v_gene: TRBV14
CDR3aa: CASSHVSAPNEQYF

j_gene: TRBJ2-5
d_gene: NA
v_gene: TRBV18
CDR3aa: CASSPIAGQETQYF

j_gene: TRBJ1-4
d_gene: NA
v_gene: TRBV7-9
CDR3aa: CASSSITYNEKLFF

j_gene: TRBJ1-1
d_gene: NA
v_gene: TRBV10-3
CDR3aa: CAISESTAGRNTEAFF

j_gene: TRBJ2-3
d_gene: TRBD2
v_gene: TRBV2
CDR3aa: CATRLAGVTDTQYF

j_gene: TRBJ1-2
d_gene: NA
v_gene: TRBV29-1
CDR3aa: CSGFQQGFYGYTF

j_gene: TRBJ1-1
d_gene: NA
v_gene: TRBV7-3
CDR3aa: CASSPDGNTEAFF

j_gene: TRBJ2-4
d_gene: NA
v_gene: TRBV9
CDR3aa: CASSPRLAGNIQYF

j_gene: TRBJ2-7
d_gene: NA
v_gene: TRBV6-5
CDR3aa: CASGKTGQLYEQYF

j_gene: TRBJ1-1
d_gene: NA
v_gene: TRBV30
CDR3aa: CAWTRGVNTEAFF

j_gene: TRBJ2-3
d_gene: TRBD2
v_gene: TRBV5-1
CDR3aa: CASSLEGRESWDTQYF

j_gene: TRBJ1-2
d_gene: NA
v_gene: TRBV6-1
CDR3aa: CASTDVRGSPPIYGYTF

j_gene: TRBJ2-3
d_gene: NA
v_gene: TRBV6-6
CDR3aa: CASSYPRGSGDTQYF

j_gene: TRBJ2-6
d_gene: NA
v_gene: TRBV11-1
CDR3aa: CASSFFPKPGANVLTF

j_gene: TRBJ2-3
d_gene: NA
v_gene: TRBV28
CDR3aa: CASSLQGTGTDTQYF

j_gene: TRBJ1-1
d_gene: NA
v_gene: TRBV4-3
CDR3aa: CASSQVGLGTNTEAFF

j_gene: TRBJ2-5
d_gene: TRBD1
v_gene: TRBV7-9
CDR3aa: CASRPSGRGNSETQYF

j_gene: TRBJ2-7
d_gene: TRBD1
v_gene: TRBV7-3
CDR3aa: CASRLTGSDEQYF

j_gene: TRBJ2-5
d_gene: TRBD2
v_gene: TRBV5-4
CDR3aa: CASSPTGAGAETQYF

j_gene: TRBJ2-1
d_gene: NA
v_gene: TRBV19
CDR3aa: CASMGSGAEQFF

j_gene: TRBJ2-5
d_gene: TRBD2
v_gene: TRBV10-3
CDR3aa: CAISAGGETQYF

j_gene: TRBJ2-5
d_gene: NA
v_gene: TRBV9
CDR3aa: CASSLGGTQETQYF

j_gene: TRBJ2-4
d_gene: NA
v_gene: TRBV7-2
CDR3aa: CASSLSTVNIQYF

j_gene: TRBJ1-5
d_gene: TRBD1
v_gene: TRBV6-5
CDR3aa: CASSRGPDQPQHF

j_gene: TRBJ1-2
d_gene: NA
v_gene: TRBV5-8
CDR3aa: CASSRAGYGYTF

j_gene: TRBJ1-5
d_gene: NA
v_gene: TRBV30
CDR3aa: CAWSVPAREHF

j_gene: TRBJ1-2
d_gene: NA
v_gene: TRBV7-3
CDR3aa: CASSLKGRGSGGYTF

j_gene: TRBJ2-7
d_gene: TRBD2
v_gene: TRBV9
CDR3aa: CASSALAGGGYEQYF

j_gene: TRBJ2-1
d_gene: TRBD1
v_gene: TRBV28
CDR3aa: CASPPDRGYNEQFF

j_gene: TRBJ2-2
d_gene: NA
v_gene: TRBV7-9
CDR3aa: CASSPGQRNTGELFF

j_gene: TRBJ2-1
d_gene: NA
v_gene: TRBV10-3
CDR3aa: CAIGLGAREGDEQFF

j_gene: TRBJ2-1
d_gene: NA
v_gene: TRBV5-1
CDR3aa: CASSLDSPTINEQFF

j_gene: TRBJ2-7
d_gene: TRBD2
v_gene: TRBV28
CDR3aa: CASRTPGLGDEQYF

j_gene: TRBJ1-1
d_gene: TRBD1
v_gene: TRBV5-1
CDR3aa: CASSSGQGGKFPNTEAFF

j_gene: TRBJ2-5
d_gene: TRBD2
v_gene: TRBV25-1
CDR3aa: CASSELTGGPTETQYF

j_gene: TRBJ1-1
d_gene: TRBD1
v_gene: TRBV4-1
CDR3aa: CASSPVGQGSPEAFF

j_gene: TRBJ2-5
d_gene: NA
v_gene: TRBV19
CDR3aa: CASRGSPGETQYF

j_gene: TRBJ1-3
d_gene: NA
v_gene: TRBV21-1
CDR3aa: CASRGTADGNTIYF

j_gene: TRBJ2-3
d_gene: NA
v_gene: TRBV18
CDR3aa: CASSPPLGGPNTDTQYF

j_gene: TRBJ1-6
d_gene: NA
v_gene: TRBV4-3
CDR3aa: CASSQDPDSNSPLHF

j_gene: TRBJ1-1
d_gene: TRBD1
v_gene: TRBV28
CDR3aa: CASRRDRENTEAFF

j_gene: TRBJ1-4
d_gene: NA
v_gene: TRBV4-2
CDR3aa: CASSQGDFSSGTNEKLFF

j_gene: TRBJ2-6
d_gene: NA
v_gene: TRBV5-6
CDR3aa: CASSLYRTGHSGANVLTF

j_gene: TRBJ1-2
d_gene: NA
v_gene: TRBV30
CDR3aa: CAWREQGLGYGYTF

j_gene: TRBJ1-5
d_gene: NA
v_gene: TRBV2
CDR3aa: CASSEWGTQHF

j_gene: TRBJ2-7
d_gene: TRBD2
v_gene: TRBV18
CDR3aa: CASSPGTSGYEQYF

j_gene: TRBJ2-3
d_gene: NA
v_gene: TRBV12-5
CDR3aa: CASAREGGTDTQYF

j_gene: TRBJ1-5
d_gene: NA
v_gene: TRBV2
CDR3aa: CASSELVAGWFNQPQHF

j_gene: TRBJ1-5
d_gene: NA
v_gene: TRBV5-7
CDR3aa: CASSLAQVKPQHF